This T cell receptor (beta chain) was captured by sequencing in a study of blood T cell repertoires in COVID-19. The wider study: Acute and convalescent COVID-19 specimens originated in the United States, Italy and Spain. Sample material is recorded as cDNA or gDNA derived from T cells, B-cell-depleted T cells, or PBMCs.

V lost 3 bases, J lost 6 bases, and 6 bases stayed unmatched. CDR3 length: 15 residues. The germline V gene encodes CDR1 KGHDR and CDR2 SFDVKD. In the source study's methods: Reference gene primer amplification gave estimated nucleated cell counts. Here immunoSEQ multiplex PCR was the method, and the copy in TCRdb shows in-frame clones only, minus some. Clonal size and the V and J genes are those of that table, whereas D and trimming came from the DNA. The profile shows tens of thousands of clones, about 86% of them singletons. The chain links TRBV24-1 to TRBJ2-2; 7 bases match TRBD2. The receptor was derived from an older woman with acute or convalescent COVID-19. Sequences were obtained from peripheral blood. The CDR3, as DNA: TGTGCCACCAGTGATCCTAGGACTAGATCCGGGGAGCTGTTTTTT. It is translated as CATSDPRTRSGELFF.